This TCR beta chain was documented in a study of blood T cell repertoires in COVID-19. The wider study: T cells, B-cell-depleted T cells, or PBMCs provided the cDNA or gDNA that served as material.

Measured with immunoSEQ multiplex PCR; TCRdb has only the in-frame clones, and not every one. Of over 250,000 clones in the sample, roughly nine tenths are singletons; the top ten hold 2.2%. The V end lost 8 bases, the J end lost 1 base, and 11 bases lay between the germline ends. This CDR3 comprises 13 residues. Per the germline V gene, CDR1 is LNHDA and CDR2 is SQIVND (reference sequence). This TCR came from a man aged 45-60 years with acute or convalescent COVID-19. Source material: peripheral blood. The chain uses TRBV19 and TRBJ1-1; D uncertain. The DNA of the CDR3 is TGTGCCAGTTTTGTCCCGGGGAACACTGAAGCTTTCTTT. Protein product: CASFVPGNTEAFF.